This T cell receptor beta chain is drawn from a study of OX40 agonist ivuxolimab in advanced cancers. Study-wide points: Among the lowest peripheral clonal expansion occurred in 0.1-3.0 mg/kg partial responders.

Measured with immunoSEQ multiplex PCR; TCRdb has only the in-frame clones, and not every one. Of 50,000 to 75,000 clones in the sample, 85% to 90% were seen once. To note about this clone: Its target is unknown.

This CDR3 spans 12 amino acids. V was shortened by 3 bases and J by 6 bases, with 9 bases between the two germline ends. The germline V gene encodes CDR1 SGHNT and CDR2 YYREEE (reference sequence). The TCR sequence derives from an adult with an advanced solid tumor such as melanoma, head and neck, liver or kidney cancer. The chain links TRBV5-4 to TRBJ1-1; D unclear. The material was CD4+ or CD8+ T cells sorted from blood, obtained in a trial of the OX40 agonist ivuxolimab. The CDR3 nucleotides read TGTGCCAGCAGCTCGACAAAAGCTGAAGCTTTCTTT. Protein: CASSSTKAEAFF.